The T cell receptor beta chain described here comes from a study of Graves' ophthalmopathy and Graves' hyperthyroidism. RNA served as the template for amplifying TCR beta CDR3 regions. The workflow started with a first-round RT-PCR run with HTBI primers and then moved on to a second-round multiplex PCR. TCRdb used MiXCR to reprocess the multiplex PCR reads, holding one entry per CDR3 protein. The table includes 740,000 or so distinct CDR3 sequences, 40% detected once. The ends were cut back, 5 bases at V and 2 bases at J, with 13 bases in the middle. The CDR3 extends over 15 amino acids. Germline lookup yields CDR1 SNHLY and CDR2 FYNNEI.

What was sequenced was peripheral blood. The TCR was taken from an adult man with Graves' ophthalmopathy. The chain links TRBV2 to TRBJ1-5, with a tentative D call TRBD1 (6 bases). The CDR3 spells CASSQGFGGNQPQHF. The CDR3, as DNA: TGTGCCAGCAGTCAGGGGTTTGGCGGCAATCAGCCCCAGCATTTT.